The 29 T cell receptor beta chains listed next were all sequenced from one sample in a study of a mutant IDH1 vaccine in newly diagnosed glioma. Method: immunoSEQ multiplex PCR; TCRdb's copy keeps in-frame clones and lacks some. The sample shows 23,000 or so clones, about 92% of them seen only once. Time point given: baseline, week 1 (first vaccination visit). Noted treatment: pre-vaccination baseline after standard-of-care therapy. The sample in question was PBMCs, obtained from a glioma patient treated with radiotherapy, temozolomide or both. The receptors shown here come from a man aged 35 to 55 with glioma.

This clone was observed a handful of times. The chain links TRBV19 to TRBJ2-3, with 10 bases lining up with TRBD1. CDR1 is LNHDA and CDR2 is SQIVND in the germline V gene (reference sequence). V lost 4 bases, J lost 4 bases, and 5 bases stayed unmatched. The CDR3 has 15 amino acids. The CDR3 coding sequence is TGTGCCAGTAGTACCGGGACAGGGGACGCAGATACGCAGTATTTT. Protein product: CASSTGTGDADTQYF.

The chain combines TRBV7-8 with TRBJ2-7, with 7 bases aligning to TRBD2. The CDR3 has 15 residues. V dropped 5 bases and J dropped 1; count of bases not matched to a gene: 8. CDR1 SGHVS and CDR2 FQNEAQ come from the germline V gene. CDR3 sequence reads: CASSPLAGESYEQYF. The CDR3 region has the DNA TGTGCCAGCAGCCCCCTGGCGGGAGAGTCCTACGAGCAGTACTTC.

The chain links TRBV27 to TRBJ2-1; 8 bases agree with TRBD1. From germline, CDR1 is MNHEY and CDR2 SMNVEV (reference sequence). V lost 5 bases to trimming and J lost 12 bases; unmatched junction nucleotides: 9. The CDR3 runs 13 residues. The CDR3 DNA reads as TGTGCCAGCAGTGTCAACCCCGGGACAGGGCAGTTCTTC. It yields the protein CASSVNPGTGQFF.

The genes are TRBV7-3 and TRBJ2-5, with D perhaps matching TRBD1 or TRBD2 (7 bases each). The CDR3 loop spans 17 amino acids. Germline V gives CDR1 SGHTA, CDR2 FQGTGA. V was clipped by 5 bases and J by 4 bases, with 23 bases between them. The CDR3 coding sequence is TGTGCCAGCAGCCTAAGCGGGTCGGCAGGGGGGGGAGAGACCCAGTACTTC. It encodes CASSLSGSAGGGETQYF.

The genes are TRBV5-1 and TRBJ2-1; D may match TRBD1 or TRBD2 (6 bases each). This CDR3 comprises 14 residues. Germline CDR1 and CDR2: SGHRS and YFSETQ. Trimming removed 2 bases at V and 4 bases at J, with 10 bases between. CDR3 amino acids: CASSFEGGYNEQFF. CDR3 in DNA: TGCGCCAGCAGCTTTGAAGGGGGGTACAATGAGCAGTTCTTC.

This chain connects TRBV19 to TRBJ2-2, with D uncertain. Germline-derived CDR1 and CDR2 are LNHDA and SQIVND (reference sequence). The CDR3 runs to 13 residues. V dropped 6 bases and J dropped 0 bases, with 5 bases sitting between them. The CDR3 sequence: CASRLPNTGELFF. CDR3 DNA sequence: TGTGCCAGTAGGTTACCGAACACCGGGGAGCTGTTTTTT.

The V and J genes are TRBV7-9 and TRBJ2-6; possible D gene TRBD1, 5 bases. Trimming shortened V by 3 bases and J by 1 base, and 7 bases separated the two germline ends. The CDR3 length is 15 residues. From germline, CDR1 is SEHNR and CDR2 FQNEAQ (reference sequence). CDR3 sequence: CASSFQGSGANVLTF. CDR3 nucleotides: TGTGCCAGCAGCTTTCAGGGATCTGGGGCCAACGTCCTGACTTTC.

The chain couples TRBV6-6 to TRBJ1-5, with 9 bases lining up with TRBD1. V dropped 2 bases and J dropped 6; count of bases not matched to a gene: 2. In germline, CDR1 is MNHNY, CDR2 SVGAGI (reference sequence). CDR3 length: 14 amino acids. The chain's CDR3 is CASSYGTGFQPQHF. The CDR3 coding sequence is TGTGCCAGCAGTTACGGGACAGGGTTTCAGCCCCAGCATTTT.

The rearrangement joins TRBV30 to TRBJ2-3, with D uncertain. The CDR3 has 12 residues. Germline CDR1 reads GTSNPN; CDR2 reads SVGIG (reference sequence). V was trimmed by 5 bases and J by 1 base, leaving 7 bases between them. CDR3 sequence reads: CAWGLGTDTQYF. CDR3 nucleotide sequence: TGTGCCTGGGGGCTCGGCACAGATACGCAGTATTTT.

This sequence joins TRBV5-1 and TRBJ2-2, with 7 bases matching TRBD1. CDR3 length equals 16 residues. Per the germline V gene, CDR1 is SGHRS and CDR2 is YFSETQ. J was trimmed by 0 bases and V by 2 bases; bases with no gene match: 4. As DNA, the CDR3 is TGCGCCAGCAGCTTTGGACAGGCCGCGAACACCGGGGAGCTGTTTTTT. Its translation is CASSFGQAANTGELFF.

V is TRBV5-8 and J is TRBJ2-2; possibly TRBD1 for D (5 bases). CDR1 is SGHTS and CDR2 is YDEGEE in the germline V gene. V lost 0 bases and J lost 0, with 6 bases in between. CDR3 length equals 15 residues. The CDR3, as DNA: TGTGCCAGCAGCTTGGGACAGACGAACACCGGGGAGCTGTTTTTT. Encoded protein: CASSLGQTNTGELFF. Full variable domain (rest looked up from reference TRBV5-8 and TRBJ2-2): EAGVTQSPTHLIKTRGQQATLRCSPISGHTSVYWYQQALGLGLQFLLWYDEGEERNRGNFPPRFSGRQFPNYSSELNVNALELEDSALYLCASSLGQTNTGELFFGEGSRLTVL.

The chain is built from TRBV4-2 and TRBJ2-7; D may be TRBD1 or TRBD2 (6 bases each). The CDR3 consists of 16 residues. Trimming pared 0 bases from V and 7 bases from J, leaving 19 bases between. From germline, CDR1 is LGHNA and CDR2 YNFKEQ. CDR3 in amino acids: CASSQDRTEPAGEQYF. As DNA, the CDR3 is TGTGCCAGCAGCCAAGATCGGACAGAGCCTGCGGGGGAGCAGTACTTC.

This chain joins TRBV10-1 and TRBJ2-1, with 11 nucleotides matching TRBD2. The ends lost 5 bases at V and 10 bases at J; junction bases unmatched: 4. Germline V lookup: CDR1 WNHNN, CDR2 SYGVQD (reference sequence). CDR3 size: 13 residues. CDR3 DNA sequence: TGCGCCAGCAGTATGGGACTAGCGGCAGAGCAGTTCTTC. It translates to CASSMGLAAEQFF.

The chain carries TRBV28 and TRBJ1-1, with D hard to call. Germline V gene lookup returns CDR1 MDHEN and CDR2 SYDVKM. The length of the CDR3 is 14 residues. Trimming cost V 4 bases and J 0 bases, with 9 bases left between them. CDR3 protein: CASSSNRMNTEAFF. The CDR3 DNA follows: TGTGCCAGCAGTTCAAATAGGATGAACACTGAAGCTTTCTTT.

This chain connects TRBV4-3 to TRBJ1-2; no clear D. The CDR3 contains 14 residues. Per germline, CDR1 LGHNA and CDR2 YSLEER. Trimming left V 1 base short and J 4 bases short, with 10 bases between. CDR3 region: CASSQGVRSYGYTF. The CDR3 coding sequence is TGCGCCAGCAGCCAAGGGGTCCGGTCCTATGGCTACACCTTC.

The chain joins TRBV11-2 to TRBJ2-7; D unclear. The CDR3 covers 11 residues. The V and J ends lost 5 bases and 3 bases respectively, with 5 bases between them. CDR1 and CDR2 from the germline V gene are SGHAT and FQNNGV. CDR3 region: CASSLHYEQYF. The CDR3 DNA follows: TGTGCCAGCAGCCTTCACTACGAGCAGTACTTC.

This sequence joins TRBV5-1 and TRBJ2-7; the D is unclear. Trimming took 4 bases from V and 2 from J, leaving 10 bases between them. Germline CDR1 is SGHRS and CDR2 is YFSETQ. The CDR3 is made up of 13 amino acids. The CDR3 bases are TGCGCCAGCAGCCCCGGAACAACCTACGAGCAGTACTTC. Its protein is CASSPGTTYEQYF. The full variable domain, completed using reference TRBV5-1 and TRBJ2-7, is KAGVTQTPRYLIKTRGQQVTLSCSPISGHRSVSWYQQTPGQGLQFLFEYFSETQRNKGNFPGRFSGRQFSNSRSEMNVSTLELGDSALYLCASSPGTTYEQYFGPGTRLTVT.

This chain uses TRBV11-1 with TRBJ1-1; 8 bases are a match to TRBD1. Trimming cost V 4 bases and J 3 bases; bases outside gene matches: 10. Per germline, CDR1 SGHAT and CDR2 FQDESV (reference sequence). The CDR3 totals 16 residues. The CDR3 nucleotides are TGTGCCAGCAGCTCGCTAGATCAGGGGGCTTACACTGAAGCTTTCTTT. This translates into CASSSLDQGAYTEAFF.

The genes are TRBV10-2 and TRBJ1-1; maybe TRBD1 (5 bases). This CDR3 region has 12 residues. The V gene's germline CDR1 is WSHSY and CDR2 SAAADI. V was trimmed by 8 bases and J by 3 bases, leaving 10 bases between them. The CDR3: CASAGTDTEAFF. The CDR3 coding sequence is TGCGCCAGCGCAGGGACGGACACTGAAGCTTTCTTT.

The V call is TRBV2, the J call TRBJ2-1; TRBD2 agrees at 9 bases. V shed 5 bases, J shed 0 bases, and the junction held 2 bases outside the gene matches. CDR1 and CDR2 from the germline V gene are SNHLY and FYNNEI. The CDR3 is made up of 15 amino acids. CDR3 DNA sequence: TGTGCCAGCAGTCCGGGACTAGCCTCCTACAATGAGCAGTTCTTC. This encodes CASSPGLASYNEQFF. Full variable domain (missing parts from reference TRBV2 and TRBJ2-1): EPEVTQTPSHQVTQMGQEVILRCVPISNHLYFYWYRQILGQKVEFLVSFYNNEISEKSEIFDDQFSVERPDGSNFTLKIRSTKLEDSAMYFCASSPGLASYNEQFFGPGTRLTVL.

The chain uses TRBV6-6 and TRBJ1-3; tentative D call: TRBD1 (5 bases). Germline CDR1 MNHNY, CDR2 SVGAGI (reference sequence). The CDR3 runs 14 residues. Trimming left V 7 bases short and J 0 bases short, with 10 bases between. The CDR3 coding sequence is TGTGCCAGCACACCAGGGAACTCTGGAAACACCATATATTTT. The encoded protein is CASTPGNSGNTIYF.

The chain couples TRBV30 to TRBJ2-5; unclear D gene. This CDR3 spans 12 amino acids. CDR1 GTSNPN and CDR2 SVGIG come from the germline V gene (reference sequence). The V and J ends lost 3 bases and 1 base respectively, with 6 bases between them. CDR3 bases: TGTGCCTGGAGAATCAGCCAAGAGACCCAGTACTTC. Its protein is CAWRISQETQYF. The full variable domain, in which reference TRBV30 and TRBJ2-5 provide the parts outside the CDR3, is SQTIHQWPATLVQPVGSPLSLECTVEGTSNPNLYWYRQAAGRGLQLLFYSVGIGQISSEVPQNLSASRPQDRQFILSSKKLLLSDSGFYLCAWRISQETQYFGPGTRLLVL.

The V gene is TRBV30, the J gene TRBJ1-6; D call uncertain. CDR1 and CDR2 from the germline V gene are GTSNPN and SVGIG (reference sequence). CDR3 length equals 15 residues. Deletions cut 0 bases from V and 0 bases from J, with 6 bases between. The CDR3 region is CAWSVPGSYNSPLHF. Written as DNA, the CDR3 is TGTGCCTGGAGTGTTCCAGGCTCCTATAATTCACCCCTCCACTTT.

This chain links TRBV7-9 with TRBJ2-1; D is perhaps TRBD1 (6 bases). The V and J ends lost 0 bases and 5 bases respectively, with 17 bases between them. The CDR3 consists of 17 residues. Germline V CDR1 and CDR2: SEHNR, FQNEAQ (reference sequence). The CDR3 DNA follows: TGTGCCAGCAGCTTAGCCCTTTCTTACGGGACACACAATGAGCAGTTCTTC. Its translation is CASSLALSYGTHNEQFF.

A few counts support this clone. The V gene is TRBV14, the J gene TRBJ1-1; D is possibly TRBD1 (6 bases). Germline V gene lookup returns CDR1 SGHDN and CDR2 FVKESK. The CDR3 has 14 amino acids. The germline V and J ends were trimmed by 5 bases and 5 bases, with 15 bases remaining between them. The CDR3 nucleotides read TGTGCCAGCAGCGTTAGGGGGGGCTGGACTGAAGCTTTCTTT. It codes for CASSVRGGWTEAFF.

The chain links TRBV5-1 to TRBJ2-7, with 13 positions matching TRBD2. The CDR3 loop spans 18 amino acids. Germline-derived CDR1 and CDR2 are SGHRS and YFSETQ. The trim removed 5 bases at V and 0 bases at J, leaving 11 bases unmatched. In DNA form, the CDR3 reads TGCGCCAGCAGTATAACGACTAGCGGGAGGACCAGCTCCTACGAGCAGTACTTC. This encodes CASSITTSGRTSSYEQYF.

This chain uses TRBV9 with TRBJ2-3; TRBD1 matches 11 bases. CDR1 is SGDLS and CDR2 is YYNGEE in the germline V gene. The CDR3 has 17 amino acids. Trimming at V came to 0 bases and at J to 3 bases, leaving 6 bases not matched to a gene. The CDR3 nucleotides read TGTGCCAGCAGCGTAGGGGACAGGGGGTTGGGGACAGATACGCAGTATTTT. This translates into CASSVGDRGLGTDTQYF.

This rearrangement joins TRBV9 to TRBJ2-2, with D uncertain. The CDR3 loop spans 12 amino acids. With 5 bases removed from V and 5 bases from J, the gap between germline ends came to 7 bases. Germline V gene lookup returns CDR1 SGDLS and CDR2 YYNGEE. The DNA of the CDR3 is TGTGCCAGCAGTCTAGAAACCGGGGAGCTGTTTTTT. Translated, it gives CASSLETGELFF.

J is TRBJ1-2 and V is TRBV10-2; 12 bases line up with TRBD1. Looked up from germline, CDR1 is WSHSY and CDR2 is SAAADI. With V trimmed by 4 bases and J by 7 bases, 10 bases remained unmatched. The CDR3 runs to 16 residues. CDR3 residues: CASSGIRDRGQGGYTF. CDR3 sequence (DNA): TGCGCCAGCAGTGGCATCCGGGACAGGGGGCAAGGTGGCTACACCTTC.